This record concerns one T cell receptor (beta chain) sequence. Deletions cut 4 bases from V and 3 bases from J, with 30 bases between. The germline V gene has CDR1 ENHRY and CDR2 SYGVKD. CDR3 length: 20 residues. This record belongs to a study of shared clonotypes between healthy human individuals. Using immunoSEQ multiplex PCR, the repertoire was profiled, and TCRdb retains in-frame clones only, with some absent. The sample has some 1 million clones, approximately 68% seen once. The sequencing input was memory CD4+ T cells sorted from blood. The subset is: CD45RA-negative fraction. This sequence was found in a man aged 18 to 30 in good health. The chain recombines TRBV10-3 with TRBJ1-1; D may be TRBD1 (6 bases). In nucleotides, the CDR3 is TGTGCCATCAGTGTGTTCGCCGGGGGGCTAGTTGCGTTTGCGGACACTGAAGCTTTCTTT. Translated: CAISVFAGGLVAFADTEAFF.